The 10 T cell receptor beta chains listed next were all sequenced from one sample in a study of T-cell reconstitution after alpha-beta-depleted transplantation in children. Unique molecular identifiers were used to barcode this TCRbeta library. TCRdb redid the calling of the PCR reads with MiXCR, one entry per CDR3 protein. The table lists 300,000 to 350,000 distinct CDR3 sequences, more than 20% of them singletons. Sequenced here: PBMCs, mostly from graft donor cells, sampled 180 days after TCRalphabeta/CD19-depleted stem cell transplant. The receptors here all came from a male patient aged 5 to 17 who had a stem cell transplant for acute lymphoblastic leukemia, so the T cells may come from the graft donor.

The rearrangement uses TRBV24-1 and TRBJ2-7; 7 nucleotides line up with TRBD1. Per germline, CDR1 KGHDR and CDR2 SFDVKD. The CDR3 has 15 residues. J was trimmed by 3 bases and V by 2 bases; bases with no gene match: 6. The DNA for the CDR3 is TGTGCCACCAGTGATTACGGAGCAGGGGGCTACGAGCAGTACTTC. Translated: CATSDYGAGGYEQYF.

V and J are TRBV5-1 and TRBJ2-1, with D unclear. The CDR3 is 16 amino acids. Germline CDR1 and CDR2: SGHRS and YFSETQ. The V gene lost 4 bases and the J gene lost 0 bases, with 14 bases spanning the gap. The CDR3 loop is CASSPDGRSSYNEQFF. In DNA, the CDR3 is TGCGCCAGCAGCCCGGACGGCCGGAGCTCCTACAATGAGCAGTTCTTC.

The chain couples TRBV30 to TRBJ2-1, with 10 bases that match TRBD2. The CDR3 length is 13 residues. The V segment lost 5 bases and the J segment 9 bases; nucleotides outside the gene matches: 7. Per the germline V gene, CDR1 is GTSNPN and CDR2 is SVGIG (reference sequence). For the CDR3, the DNA is TGTGCCTGGGCTAGCGGGAGTAATAGTGAGCAGTTCTTC. Protein product: CAWASGSNSEQFF.

The V call is TRBV7-3, the J call TRBJ2-3, with D tentatively TRBD1 or TRBD2 (5 bases each). This CDR3 is built from 15 residues. The V end lost 1 base, the J end lost 6 bases, and 14 bases lay between the germline ends. The V gene's germline CDR1 is SGHTA and CDR2 FQGTGA. The CDR3 here is CASSLRGSVADTQYF. DNA of the CDR3: TGTGCCAGCAGCTTAAGGGGGAGTGTCGCGGATACGCAGTATTTT. Based on the CDR3 plus reference TRBV7-3 and TRBJ2-3, the full variable domain is GAGVSQTPSNKVTEKGKYVELRCDPISGHTALYWYRQSLGQGPEFLIYFQGTGAADDSGLPNDRFFAVRPEGSVSTLKIQRTERGDSAVYLCASSLRGSVADTQYFGPGTRLTVL.

This clonotype was observed a handful of times. V and J are TRBV29-1 and TRBJ2-2; D is unclear. Trimming took 5 bases from V and 1 from J, leaving 11 bases between them. This CDR3 spans 14 amino acids. Germline loops: CDR1 SQVTM, CDR2 ANQGSEA. Here the CDR3 DNA reads TGCAGCGTTAGGGAAAGGGTGAACACCGGGGAGCTGTTTTTT. It yields the protein CSVRERVNTGELFF.

The rearrangement joins TRBV7-3 to TRBJ2-5; D perhaps matches TRBD2 (5 bases). Germline V CDR1 and CDR2: SGHTA, FQGTGA. V was clipped by 11 bases and J by 5 bases, with 12 bases between them. The CDR3 is made up of 11 amino acids. CDR3 in DNA: TGTGCCCCGGGAAGAATGGAGACCCAGTACTTC. It is translated as CAPGRMETQYF. Combining the CDR3 with reference TRBV7-3 and TRBJ2-5 gives the whole variable domain GAGVSQTPSNKVTEKGKYVELRCDPISGHTALYWYRQSLGQGPEFLIYFQGTGAADDSGLPNDRFFAVRPEGSVSTLKIQRTERGDSAVYLCAPGRMETQYFGPGTRLLVL.

The J gene is TRBJ2-3, the V gene TRBV20-1; 10 bases map to TRBD2. Germline trimming cut 6 bases from V and 2 bases from J; bases unmatched to any gene: 8. Germline V lookup: CDR1 DFQATT, CDR2 SNEGSKA (reference sequence). The CDR3 sequence is 15 residues long. The chain's CDR3 is CSANQREGYTDTQYF. The CDR3, as DNA: TGCAGTGCAAACCAGCGGGAGGGTTACACAGATACGCAGTATTTT.

The rearrangement joins TRBV27 to TRBJ1-1; tentative D call: TRBD1 (6 bases). Looked up from germline, CDR1 is MNHEY and CDR2 is SMNVEV (reference sequence). V was clipped by 7 bases and J by 3 bases, with 18 bases between them. This CDR3 contains 15 residues. Here the CDR3 DNA reads TGTGCCAGCAAGTTTCCCTCGGACAGATACACTGAAGCTTTCTTT. It encodes CASKFPSDRYTEAFF.

The genes are TRBV4-1 and TRBJ2-3; D is ambiguous. Germline CDR1 reads MGHRA; CDR2 reads YSYEKL. This CDR3 spans 12 amino acids. Trimming pared 3 bases from V and 2 bases from J, leaving 3 bases between. The CDR3 reads CASSHNTDTQYF. In DNA form, the CDR3 reads TGCGCCAGCAGCCACAACACAGATACGCAGTATTTT.

The V and J genes are TRBV29-1 and TRBJ2-1; 8 bases align to TRBD2. The germline gives CDR1 SQVTM, CDR2 ANQGSEA. J lost 9 bases, V lost 3 bases, and 4 bases had no gene match. The CDR3 has 12 amino acids. CDR3 sequence: CSVDEAGVEQFF. Written as DNA, the CDR3 is TGCAGCGTTGATGAAGCGGGAGTTGAGCAGTTCTTC.